This TCR beta chain was obtained from a study of blood T cell repertoires in COVID-19. Overall study context: The United States, Italy and Spain supplied acute and convalescent COVID-19 samples. T cells, B-cell-depleted T cells, or PBMCs supplied cDNA or gDNA.

Source study methods: Researchers report that nucleated cell counts were estimated from reference gene primer amplification. Assay used: immunoSEQ multiplex PCR; TCRdb lists only in-frame clones, some missing. The D gene and trimming were derived from the DNA, and the V and J assignments and clone size from that table. Of about 100,000 clones in the sample, roughly 83% were seen once. The CDR3 runs 15 residues. The V and J ends lost 4 bases and 5 bases, in that order; junction bases with no gene match: 7. The germline gives CDR1 MNHEY, CDR2 SVGEGT. Sequenced input: peripheral blood. The chain employs TRBV6-2 or TRBV6-3 and TRBJ1-1; 10 bases are a match to TRBD1. The sequence was obtained from a woman aged 60-70 years with acute or convalescent COVID-19. The CDR3 protein is CASSFEGTGVTEAFF. The CDR3 coding sequence is TGTGCCAGCAGTTTTGAGGGGACAGGGGTTACTGAAGCTTTCTTT.